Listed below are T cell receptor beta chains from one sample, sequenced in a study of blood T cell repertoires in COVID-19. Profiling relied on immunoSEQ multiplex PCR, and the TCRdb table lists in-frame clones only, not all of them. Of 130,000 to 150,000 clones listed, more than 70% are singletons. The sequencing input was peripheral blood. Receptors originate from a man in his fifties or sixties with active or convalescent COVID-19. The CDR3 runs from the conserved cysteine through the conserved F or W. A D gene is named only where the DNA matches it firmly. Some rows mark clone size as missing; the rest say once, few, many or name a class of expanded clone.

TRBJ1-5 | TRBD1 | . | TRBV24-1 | CATSETGGSQPQHF | TGTGCCACCAGTGAGACAGGGGGCTCACAGCCCCAGCATTTT
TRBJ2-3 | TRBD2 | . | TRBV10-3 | CAISGTSGPDTQYF | TGTGCCATCAGTGGGACTAGCGGGCCAGATACGCAGTATTTT
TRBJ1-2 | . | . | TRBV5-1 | CASGRGGDYGYTF | TGCGCCAGCGGGAGGGGGGGCGACTATGGCTACACCTTC
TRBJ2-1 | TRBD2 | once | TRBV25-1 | CASSEYPSGGYNEQFF | TGTGCCAGCAGTGAATACCCTAGCGGGGGGTACAATGAGCAGTTCTTC
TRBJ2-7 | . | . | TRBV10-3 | CAISEGRTQYF | TGTGCCATCAGTGAGGGGAGGACGCAGTACTTC
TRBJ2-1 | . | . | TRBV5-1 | CASSLVVSPLSGNEQFF | TGCGCCAGCAGCTTGGTAGTTAGCCCCCTTTCGGGTAATGAGCAGTTCTTC
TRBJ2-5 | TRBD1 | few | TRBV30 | CAWDRGQETQYF | TGTGCCTGGGACAGGGGGCAAGAGACCCAGTACTTC
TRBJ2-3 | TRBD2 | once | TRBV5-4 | CASRPGTSGRSDTQYF | TGTGCCAGCAGACCCGGGACTAGCGGGAGGTCAGATACGCAGTATTTT
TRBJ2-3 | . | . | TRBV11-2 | CASSIRSSGTDTQYF | TGTGCCAGCAGCATACGGTCTAGCGGCACAGATACGCAGTATTTT
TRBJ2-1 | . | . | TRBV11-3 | CASSPLRGSNEQFF | TGTGCCAGCAGCCCCTTAAGGGGGAGCAATGAGCAGTTCTTC
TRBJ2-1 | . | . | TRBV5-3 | CARSLFYNNEQFF | TGTGCCAGAAGCTTGTTTTATAACAATGAGCAGTTCTTC
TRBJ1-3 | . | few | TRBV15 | CATSRDLQRGNTIYF | TGTGCCACCAGCAGAGATTTGCAGCGCGGAAACACCATATATTTT
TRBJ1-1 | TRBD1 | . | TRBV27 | CASSIQGAATEAFF | TGTGCCAGCAGTATCCAGGGGGCCGCGACTGAAGCTTTCTTT
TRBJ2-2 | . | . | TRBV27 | CASSLSGRIPGELFF | TGTGCCAGCAGTTTATCGGGCAGGATCCCCGGGGAGCTGTTTTTT
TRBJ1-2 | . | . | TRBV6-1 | CASSENRVSYGYTF | TGTGCCAGCAGTGAAAACAGGGTTAGCTATGGCTACACCTTC
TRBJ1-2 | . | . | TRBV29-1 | CSVEEWQGSGYTF | TGCAGCGTTGAAGAATGGCAGGGTTCTGGCTACACCTTC
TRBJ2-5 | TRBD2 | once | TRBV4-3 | CASSHTSGRERETQYF | TGCGCCAGCAGCCACACTAGCGGGAGGGAGCGAGAGACCCAGTACTTC
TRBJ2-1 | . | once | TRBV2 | CASRVGGGSYNEQFF | TGTGCCAGCAGGGTGGGAGGCGGCTCCTACAATGAGCAGTTCTTC
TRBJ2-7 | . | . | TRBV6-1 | CASSERGNGNEQYF | TGTGCCAGCAGTGAAAGGGGAAATGGGAACGAGCAGTACTTC
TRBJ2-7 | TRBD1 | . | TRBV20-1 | CSARQGEEQYF | TGCAGTGCTAGGCAGGGGGAAGAGCAGTACTTC
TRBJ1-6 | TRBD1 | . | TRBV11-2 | CASSPRTGNNSPLHF | TGTGCCAGCAGCCCCAGGACAGGGAACAATTCACCCCTCCACTTT
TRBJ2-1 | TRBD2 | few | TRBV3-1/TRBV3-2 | CASSLAGDHNEQFF | TGTGCCAGCAGCCTAGCGGGAGACCACAATGAGCAGTTCTTC
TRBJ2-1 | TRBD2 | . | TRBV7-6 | CASSPTSVPRDEQFF | TGTGCCAGCAGTCCGACTAGCGTCCCTCGGGATGAGCAGTTCTTC
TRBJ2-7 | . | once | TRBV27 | CASRRTGKGEQYF | TGTGCCAGCAGACGGACCGGGAAAGGGGAGCAGTACTTC
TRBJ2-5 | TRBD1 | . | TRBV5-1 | CASSSGTGGSGETQYF | TGCGCCAGCAGCTCCGGGACAGGGGGCTCGGGGGAGACCCAGTACTTC
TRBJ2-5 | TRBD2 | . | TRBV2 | CASSGGLAGGQETQYF | TGTGCCAGCAGTGGCGGACTAGCGGGAGGGCAGGAGACCCAGTACTTC
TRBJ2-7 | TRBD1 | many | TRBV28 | CASSHTGTGKREQYF | TGTGCCAGCAGTCATACCGGGACAGGGAAGAGGGAGCAGTACTTC
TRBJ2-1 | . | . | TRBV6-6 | CASSYSNEEQFF | TGTGCCAGCAGTTACTCGAATGAGGAGCAGTTCTTC
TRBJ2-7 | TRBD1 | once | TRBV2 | CASSEGQGGYEQYF | TGTGCCAGCAGTGAAGGACAGGGGGGATACGAGCAGTACTTC
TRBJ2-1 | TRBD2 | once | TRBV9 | CASSVGFTSGAYNEQFF | TGTGCCAGCAGCGTAGGGTTTACTAGCGGGGCTTACAATGAGCAGTTCTTC
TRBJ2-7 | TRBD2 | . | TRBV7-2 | CASSESGSALYEQYF | TGTGCCAGCAGCGAAAGCGGGAGTGCTTTGTACGAGCAGTACTTC
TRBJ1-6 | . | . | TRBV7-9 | CASSLAAYNSPLHF | TGTGCCAGCAGCTTAGCAGCTTATAATTCACCCCTCCACTTT
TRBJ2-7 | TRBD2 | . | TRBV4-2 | CASSLSEGLAGAGEQYF | TGTGCCAGCAGCCTCTCGGAGGGACTAGCGGGAGCGGGAGAGCAGTACTTC
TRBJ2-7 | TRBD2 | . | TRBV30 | CAWRDSGVYEQYF | TGTGCCTGGAGGGATAGCGGGGTCTACGAGCAGTACTTC
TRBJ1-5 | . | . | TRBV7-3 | CASSLGTNQPQHF | TGTGCCAGCAGCTTGGGCACCAATCAGCCCCAGCATTTT
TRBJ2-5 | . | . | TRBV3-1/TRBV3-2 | CASHHPGQGETQYF | TGTGCCAGCCACCACCCAGGGCAAGGAGAGACCCAGTACTTC
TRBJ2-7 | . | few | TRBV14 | CASSRRQGRAYEQYF | TGTGCCAGCAGCCGAAGACAGGGGAGGGCCTACGAGCAGTACTTC
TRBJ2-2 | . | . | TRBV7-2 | CASSLEQGTGELFF | TGTGCCAGCAGCTTAGAGCAGGGTACCGGGGAGCTGTTTTTT
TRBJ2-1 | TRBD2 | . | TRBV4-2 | CASSRAGASGRGTYNEQFF | TGTGCCAGCAGCCGGGCGGGGGCTAGCGGGAGAGGAACCTACAATGAGCAGTTCTTC
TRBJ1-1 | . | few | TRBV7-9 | CASVETGLNTEAFF | TGTGCCAGCGTGGAGACAGGTTTGAACACTGAAGCTTTCTTT
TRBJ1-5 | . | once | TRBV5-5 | CASSSTQGQPQHF | TGTGCCAGCAGCTCTACGCAGGGTCAGCCCCAGCATTTT
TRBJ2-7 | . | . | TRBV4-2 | CASSQGTSYEQYF | TGTGCCAGCAGCCAAGGGACTTCCTACGAGCAGTACTTC
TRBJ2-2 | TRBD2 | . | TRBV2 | CASTQGSSGSGAGELFF | TGTGCCAGCACCCAGGGGTCTAGCGGGAGTGGGGCCGGGGAGCTGTTTTTT
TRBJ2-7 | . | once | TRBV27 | CASSLGGPLISYEQYF | TGTGCCAGCAGTTTAGGAGGGCCCCTCATCTCCTACGAGCAGTACTTC
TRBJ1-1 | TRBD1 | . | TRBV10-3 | CAISESRVTGEEGNTEAFF | TGTGCCATCAGTGAGTCAAGAGTTACAGGGGAAGAGGGGAACACTGAAGCTTTCTTT
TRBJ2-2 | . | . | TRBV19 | CASSSRPPSEELFF | TGTGCCAGTAGTTCCAGACCTCCTAGCGAGGAGCTGTTTTTT
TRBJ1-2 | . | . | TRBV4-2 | CASSQDERGSDYGYTF | TGTGCCAGCAGCCAAGATGAGCGGGGGTCGGACTATGGCTACACCTTC
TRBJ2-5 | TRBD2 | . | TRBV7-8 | CASSLVTVAGGQETQYF | TGTGCCAGCAGCTTAGTTACGGTAGCGGGAGGGCAAGAGACCCAGTACTTC
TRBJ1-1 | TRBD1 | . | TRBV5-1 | CASSGGTGLLTEAFF | TGCGCCAGCAGCGGTGGGACAGGGTTGTTGACTGAAGCTTTCTTT
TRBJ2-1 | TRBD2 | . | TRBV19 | CASSSSGGRGEQFF | TGTGCCAGTTCCTCTAGCGGAGGGAGGGGTGAGCAGTTCTTC
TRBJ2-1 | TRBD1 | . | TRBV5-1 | CASSLQGSSYNEQFF | TGCGCCAGCAGCTTACAGGGGAGTTCCTACAATGAGCAGTTCTTC
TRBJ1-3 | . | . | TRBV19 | CASCTFGRGSGNTIYF | TGTGCCAGTTGCACGTTTGGCAGGGGTTCGGGAAACACCATATATTTT
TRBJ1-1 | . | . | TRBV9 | CASSVGGNEAFF | TGTGCCAGCAGCGTCGGGGGGAATGAAGCTTTCTTT
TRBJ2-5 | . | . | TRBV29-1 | CSVTEGGETQYF | TGCAGCGTCACCGAAGGAGGAGAGACCCAGTACTTC
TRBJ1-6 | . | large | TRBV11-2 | CASSLDWAGLYNSPLHF | TGTGCCAGCAGCTTAGATTGGGCAGGGTTATATAATTCACCCCTCCACTTT
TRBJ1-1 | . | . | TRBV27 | CASSSWGENTEAFF | TGTGCCAGCAGTTCATGGGGAGAGAACACTGAAGCTTTCTTT
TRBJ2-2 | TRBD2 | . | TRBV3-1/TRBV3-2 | CASSQISLAVNTGELFF | TGTGCCAGCAGCCAAATTTCCCTAGCGGTGAACACCGGGGAGCTGTTTTTT
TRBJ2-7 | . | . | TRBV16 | CASSLRTESYEQYF | TGTGCCAGCAGCCTTAGGACAGAGTCCTACGAGCAGTACTTC
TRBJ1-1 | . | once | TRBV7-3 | CASSSTMNTEAFF | TGTGCCAGCAGCTCCACTATGAACACTGAAGCTTTCTTT
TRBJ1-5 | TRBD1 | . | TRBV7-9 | CASSPRGQGGQPQHF | TGTGCCAGCAGCCCCCGAGGACAGGGGGGGCAGCCCCAGCATTTT